These 10 T cell receptor beta chains were sequenced from one sample in a study of blood T cells in healthy people across ages. Alongside a J-beta primer mix, a sample-barcoded 5' primer served in a second PCR lasting about 7 to 12 cycles. TCRdb reprocessed the 5' RACE reads via MiXCR and lists one record per CDR3 protein. This table has around 870,000 distinct CDR3 sequences, more than 25% appearing once. The sequenced sample was blood. The receptors come from a woman aged 80 or older in good health.

With respect to this clonotype: At one of its ends the junction is not consistent with the germline gene, which may arise from a read error. The chain joins TRBV5-4 to TRBJ2-6; possible D gene TRBD1, 5 bases. Germline assignment: CDR1 SGHNT and CDR2 YYREEE (reference sequence). This CDR3 contains 15 residues. The DNA for the CDR3 is TGTGCCAGCAGCTTGGAGGGTACTGGGGCCAGCGTCCTGACTTTC. Translation: CASSLEGTGASVLTF. The whole variable domain, filled in from reference TRBV5-4 and TRBJ2-6, reads ETGVTQSPTHLIKTRGQQVTLRCSSQSGHNTVSWYQQALGQGPQFIFQYYREEENGRGNFPPRFSGLQFPNYSSELNVNALELDDSALYLCASSLEGTGASVLTFGAGSRLTVL.

The gene calls are TRBV13 and TRBJ1-5; D is unclear. The V gene lost 5 bases and the J gene lost 9 bases, with 8 bases spanning the gap. This CDR3 has 11 residues. CDR1 is PRHDT, CDR2 FYEKMQ, per germline (reference sequence). Here the CDR3 reads CASSQYLPQHF. CDR3 bases: TGTGCCAGCAGCCAGTATCTGCCCCAGCATTTT.

This chain uses TRBV7-2 with TRBJ2-1; 13 bases are shared with TRBD2. The CDR3 length is 15 residues. Germline V gene lookup returns CDR1 SGHTA and CDR2 FQGNSA. V lost 5 bases and J lost 10; bases outside the gene matches: 8. This chain's CDR3 is CASSIGLAGASEQFF. In nucleotides, the CDR3 is TGTGCCAGCAGCATAGGACTAGCGGGGGCCTCGGAGCAGTTCTTC. The variable domain in full, completed from reference TRBV7-2 and TRBJ2-1, reads GAGVSQSPSNKVTEKGKDVELRCDPISGHTALYWYRQSLGQGLEFLIYFQGNSAPDKSGLPSDRFSAERTGGSVSTLTIQRTQQEDSAVYLCASSIGLAGASEQFFGPGTRLTVL.

The rearrangement uses TRBV30 and TRBJ2-7, with 9 bases identical to TRBD1. CDR3 size: 15 residues. Germline V gene sequence: CDR1 GTSNPN, CDR2 SVGIG (reference sequence). With V trimmed by 3 bases and J by 5 bases, 11 bases remained unmatched. The chain's CDR3 is CAWRAPGTGRNEQYF. The CDR3 nucleotides are TGTGCCTGGAGGGCCCCCGGGACAGGGAGGAACGAGCAGTACTTC.

The CDR3 reads CASSLDILSYEQYF. In nucleotides, the CDR3 is TGTGCCAGCAGCTTAGACATCCTCTCCTACGAGCAGTACTTC. This chain uses TRBV7-2 with TRBJ2-7, with unresolved D. Germline assignment: CDR1 SGHTA and CDR2 FQGNSA. The CDR3 covers 14 residues. With 1 base removed from V and 0 bases from J, the gap between germline ends came to 7 bases.

The chain combines TRBV4-3 with TRBJ1-2; TRBD1 might be the D (5 bases). The V and J ends lost 0 bases and 8 bases respectively, with 22 bases between them. CDR1 and CDR2 from the germline V gene are LGHNA and YSLEER. This CDR3 is built from 17 residues. CDR3 bases: TGCGCCAGCAGCCAAGACCATGGTTCCCCAGGGCCTTCCGGCTACACCTTC. Translating gives CASSQDHGSPGPSGYTF.

The table lists this clonotype with many counts. The chain uses TRBV7-6 and TRBJ1-4, with TRBD1 as a possible D gene (6 bases). Germline values: CDR1 SGHVS, CDR2 FNYEAQ. The CDR3 loop spans 17 amino acids. V lost 1 base and J lost 4, with 16 bases in between. This chain's CDR3 is CASSLEPGASNNEKLFF. Written as DNA, the CDR3 is TGTGCCAGCAGCTTAGAGCCAGGGGCTTCAAATAATGAAAAACTGTTTTTT.

About this clonotype itself: A read error is possible here, since a much larger clone lies one base away. The chain is built from TRBV7-2 and TRBJ2-5; 12 bases fit TRBD2. Germline V gives CDR1 SGHTA, CDR2 FQGNSA. The CDR3 totals 16 residues. V dropped 3 bases and J dropped 11; count of bases not matched to a gene: 13. DNA for the CDR3: TGTGCCAGCAGCTTGTTAACTTGGACTAGCGGGGTTGAGCAGTACTTC. As protein: CASSLLTWTSGVEQYF.

This clonotype was seen many times. The gene calls are TRBV4-3 and TRBJ1-4; 7 nucleotides line up with TRBD1. The CDR3 contains 14 residues. Germline V CDR1 and CDR2: LGHNA, YSLEER. V lost 1 base, J lost 7 bases, and 3 bases stayed unmatched. The CDR3 here is CASSQGGGGEKLFF. CDR3 sequence (DNA): TGCGCCAGCAGCCAAGGAGGGGGCGGTGAAAAACTGTTTTTT.

This clonotype occurred many times. The chain joins TRBV12-3 or TRBV12-4 to TRBJ2-1; D is possibly TRBD2 (6 bases). The CDR3 sequence is 12 residues long. Trimming took off 2 bases at V and 10 bases at J, with 9 bases between the two ends. CDR3 bases: TGTGCCAGCAGTTTAAATAGCGGCGAGCAGTTCTTC. It codes for CASSLNSGEQFF.